Presented here are 16 T cell receptor beta chains from one specimen sequenced in a study of neurological immune-mediated disorders. TCRdb used MiXCR to reprocess the 5' RACE reads, holding one entry per CDR3 protein. This sample carries under 50,000 distinct CDR3 sequences, around 13% of them seen once, and the ten largest clones take 4.5%. Time point: longitudinal time-point 2. Material: PBMCs. The receptors were sampled from a male donor with HTLV-1-associated myelopathy (HAM/TSP).

As to this clonotype: Since a much larger clone is just one base distant, this may be a read error. The chain has TRBV28 and TRBJ1-1, with D unresolved. Germline assignment: CDR1 MDHEN and CDR2 SYDVKM. Trimming pared 2 bases from V and 0 bases from J, leaving 13 bases between. The CDR3 is 16 amino acids. DNA of the CDR3: TGTGCCAGCAGTTTACTTGACGTCAGGATGAACACTGAAGCTTTCTTT. This sequence encodes CASSLLDVRMNTEAFF.

The table lists this clonotype with many counts. The V call is TRBV5-1, the J call TRBJ2-7; tentatively, D is TRBD1 or TRBD2 (5 bases each). V lost 4 bases to trimming and J lost 3 bases, with 17 bases between them. Germline V lookup: CDR1 SGHRS, CDR2 YFSETQ. This CDR3 is built from 15 residues. The CDR3 loop is CASSLEAGNVYEQYF. CDR3 nucleotide sequence: TGCGCCAGCAGCCTGGAGGCAGGGAATGTCTACGAGCAGTACTTC.

This clonotype was recorded many times. The chain employs TRBV5-8 and TRBJ1-2; D gene uncertain. The CDR3 sequence is 13 residues long. Per the germline V gene, CDR1 is SGHTS and CDR2 is YDEGEE. V was trimmed by 2 bases and J by 5 bases, leaving 10 bases between them. CDR3 protein: CASSFAGSYGYTF. The CDR3 region has the DNA TGTGCCAGCAGCTTCGCGGGCTCGTATGGCTACACCTTC.

This clonotype has a count of ten or more. This chain uses TRBV7-9 with TRBJ2-5; D gene uncertain. V was pared by 5 bases and J by 4 bases, with 5 bases between. The CDR3 runs 11 residues. Germline V gene sequence: CDR1 SEHNR, CDR2 FQNEAQ (reference sequence). CDR3 DNA: TGTGCCAGCAGCCTGGTAGAGACCCAGTACTTC. As protein: CASSLVETQYF.

The table lists this clonotype with many counts. The chain recombines TRBV20-1 with TRBJ2-1; 13 bases are a match to TRBD2. The V gene end was trimmed by 4 bases and the J gene end by 10 bases; junction bases not matched to a gene: 13. CDR3 size: 16 residues. Germline CDR1 reads DFQATT; CDR2 reads SNEGSKA (reference sequence). The CDR3 region is CSAKRDRLAGGDEQFF. The DNA for the CDR3 is TGCAGTGCTAAGAGGGACCGACTAGCGGGGGGAGACGAGCAGTTCTTC.

This clonotype has at least ten counts. This rearrangement joins TRBV5-1 to TRBJ2-2; D not resolved. Germline assignment: CDR1 SGHRS and CDR2 YFSETQ. The CDR3 totals 16 residues. The V and J ends lost 0 bases and 5 bases respectively, with 14 bases between them. The DNA of the CDR3 is TGCGCCAGCAGCTTGGCCGTGCTCAGAGGAACCGGGGAGCTGTTTTTT. Amino acid sequence: CASSLAVLRGTGELFF.

Concerning this clonotype: A read error may account for a junction end that differs from germline. The V and J genes are TRBV9 and TRBJ2-1, with D possibly called TRBD1 or TRBD2 (5 bases each). Germline V gives CDR1 SGDLS, CDR2 YYNGEE. The CDR3 spans 15 residues. CDR3 nucleotides: TGTACCAGCAGCCGGGACCCCGGCTCCTACAATGAGCAGTTCTTC. It is translated as CTSSRDPGSYNEQFF.

The sample holds many counts of this clonotype. The rearrangement links TRBV5-1 to TRBJ1-4; the D gene is possibly TRBD1 (5 bases). This CDR3 has 13 residues. Germline V lookup: CDR1 SGHRS, CDR2 YFSETQ. V was pared by 4 bases and J by 8 bases, with 12 bases between. The DNA for the CDR3 is TGCGCCAGCAGCAGAGCGGACAACGAAAAACTGTTTTTT. This sequence encodes CASSRADNEKLFF.

In its sample, this clonotype was seen many times. For the CDR3, the DNA is TGCGCCAGCAGTGACTGGGGGGGCGTTAGGGATGAGCAGTTCTTC. As protein: CASSDWGGVRDEQFF. The chain links TRBV10-2 to TRBJ2-1, with D perhaps matching TRBD2 (7 bases). Germline CDR1 reads WSHSY; CDR2 reads SAAADI. There are 15 residues in the CDR3. Trimming took off 3 bases at V and 8 bases at J, with 17 bases between the two ends.

In this sample, this clonotype turned up a few times. This chain joins TRBV20-1 and TRBJ2-1, with TRBD2 as a possible D gene (6 bases). The germline V gene has CDR1 DFQATT and CDR2 SNEGSKA (reference sequence). Trimming cost V 7 bases and J 6 bases, with 22 bases left between them. This CDR3 spans 15 amino acids. The CDR3 spells CSGDFGQNKGNEQFF. CDR3 bases: TGCAGTGGGGACTTTGGGCAGAATAAGGGCAATGAGCAGTTCTTC.

This clonotype was picked up many times. The rearrangement uses TRBV29-1 and TRBJ1-1, with a tentative D call TRBD1 (6 bases). Trimming took 8 bases from V and 6 from J, leaving 13 bases between them. From germline, CDR1 is SQVTM and CDR2 ANQGSEA. The CDR3 consists of 11 residues. The CDR3 here is CSSISGAEAFF. CDR3 bases: TGCAGCTCGATTTCAGGGGCTGAAGCTTTCTTT.

The sample holds many counts of this clonotype. The V and J genes are TRBV6-2 or TRBV6-3 and TRBJ1-6; D remains unclear. This CDR3 is built from 14 residues. The ends were cut back, 4 bases at V and 7 bases at J, with 11 bases in the middle. Germline loops: CDR1 MNHEY, CDR2 SVGEGT. CDR3 coding DNA: TGTGCCAGCAGTTTCAGAAACCCCAATTCACCCCTCCACTTT. Its translation is CASSFRNPNSPLHF.

Comments on this clonotype: A read error is possible here, since a much larger clone lies one base away. The CDR3 nucleotides read TGTGCCAGCAGCCCGCGGGGGGGCTCCTACAATGAGCAGTTCTTC. This encodes CASSPRGGSYNEQFF. The V and J genes are TRBV7-9 and TRBJ2-1; TRBD2 matches 9 bases. The CDR3 runs to 15 residues. Germline V CDR1 and CDR2: SEHNR, FQNEAQ (reference sequence). The ends lost 5 bases at V and 0 bases at J; junction bases unmatched: 2.

This clonotype occurred many times. The genes are TRBV27 and TRBJ2-1; D unresolved. Germline V CDR1 and CDR2: MNHEY, SMNVEV (reference sequence). The germline V and J ends were trimmed by 2 bases and 2 bases, with 10 bases remaining between them. This CDR3 is 15 amino acids long. The CDR3 DNA follows: TGTGCCAGCAGTTTACTTCCTAGGACCTACAATGAGCAGTTCTTC. As protein: CASSLLPRTYNEQFF.

Many counts were recorded for this clonotype. J is TRBJ1-3 and V is TRBV3-1, with D uncertain. The V gene's germline CDR1 is LGHDT and CDR2 YNNKEL (reference sequence). The V gene lost 1 base and the J gene lost 2 bases, with 9 bases spanning the gap. The CDR3 sequence is 15 residues long. CDR3 nucleotide sequence: TGTGCCAGCAGCCAAGGTCAGCTAACTGGAAACACCATATATTTT. This gives the protein CASSQGQLTGNTIYF.

This clonotype has ten or more counts. V and J are TRBV29-1 and TRBJ2-7, with D unclear. This CDR3 region has 12 residues. Germline V gene lookup returns CDR1 SQVTM and CDR2 ANQGSEA. Trimming left V 4 bases short and J 1 base short, with 8 bases between. The CDR3 bases are TGCAGCGTTGTAGGCAGATCCTACGAGCAGTACTTC. Its protein is CSVVGRSYEQYF.